This T cell receptor (beta chain) was captured by sequencing in a study of naive CD8 T cells in extremely preterm neonates. Profiling relied on immunoSEQ multiplex PCR, and the TCRdb table lists in-frame clones only, not all of them. Of roughly 5,200 clones listed, approximately 97% were seen once; the top ten hold 0.3% to 0.4%. To note about this clone: Its antigen is as yet unknown.

Points from the study as a whole: Preterm CDR3s were shorter than older groups', with fewer N additions and less trimming.

The sample comprised naive CD8+ T cells from blood. This sequence originates from a human donor in good health.

CDR3 loop: CASSRDSPYEQYF. The CDR3 region has the DNA TGTGCCAGCAGCAGGGACAGCCCCTACGAGCAGTACTTC. The chain links TRBV7-2 to TRBJ2-7, with 7 bases fitting TRBD1. Germline CDR1 is SGHTA and CDR2 is FQGNSA. V was pared by 5 bases and J by 2 bases, with 3 bases of the junction left unmatched. The CDR3 runs 13 residues.